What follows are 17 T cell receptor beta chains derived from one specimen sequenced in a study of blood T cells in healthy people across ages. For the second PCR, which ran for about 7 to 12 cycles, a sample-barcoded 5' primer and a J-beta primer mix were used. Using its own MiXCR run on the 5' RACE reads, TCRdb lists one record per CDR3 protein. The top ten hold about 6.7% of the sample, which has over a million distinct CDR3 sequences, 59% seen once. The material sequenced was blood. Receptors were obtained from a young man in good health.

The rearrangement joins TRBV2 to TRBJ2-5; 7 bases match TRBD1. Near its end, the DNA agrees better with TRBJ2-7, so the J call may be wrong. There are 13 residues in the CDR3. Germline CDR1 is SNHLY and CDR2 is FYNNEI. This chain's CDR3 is CASRDRVLYEQYF. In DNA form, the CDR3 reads TGTGCCAGCAGAGACAGGGTCTTATACGAGCAGTACTTC.

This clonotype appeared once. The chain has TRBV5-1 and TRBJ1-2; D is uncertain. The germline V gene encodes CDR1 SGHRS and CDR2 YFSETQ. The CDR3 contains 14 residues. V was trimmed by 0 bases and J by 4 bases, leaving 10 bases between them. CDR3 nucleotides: TGCGCCAGCAGCTTGGTTTGGGGTCTCTATGGCTACACCTTC. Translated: CASSLVWGLYGYTF.

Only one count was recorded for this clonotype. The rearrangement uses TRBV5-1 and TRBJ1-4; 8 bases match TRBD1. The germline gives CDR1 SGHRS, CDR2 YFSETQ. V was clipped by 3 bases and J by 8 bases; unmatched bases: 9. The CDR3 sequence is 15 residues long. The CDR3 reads CASSSETGGGEKLFF. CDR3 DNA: TGCGCCAGCAGCTCCGAAACAGGGGGAGGGGAAAAACTGTTTTTT.

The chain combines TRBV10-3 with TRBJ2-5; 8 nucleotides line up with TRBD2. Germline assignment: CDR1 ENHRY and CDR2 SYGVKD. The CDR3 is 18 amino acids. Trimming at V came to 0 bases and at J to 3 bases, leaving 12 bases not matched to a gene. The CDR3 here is CAISESPGTRESKETQYF. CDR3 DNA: TGTGCCATCAGTGAGTCCCCCGGGACTAGGGAGTCAAAAGAGACCCAGTACTTC.

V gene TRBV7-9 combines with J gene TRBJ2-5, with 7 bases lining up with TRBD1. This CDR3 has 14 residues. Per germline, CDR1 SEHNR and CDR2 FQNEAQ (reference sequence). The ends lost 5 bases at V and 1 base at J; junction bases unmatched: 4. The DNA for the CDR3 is TGTGCCAGCAGCCCGACAGGGCTCCAAGAGACCCAGTACTTC. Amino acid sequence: CASSPTGLQETQYF. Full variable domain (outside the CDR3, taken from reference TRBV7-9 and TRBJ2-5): DTGVSQNPRHKITKRGQNVTFRCDPISEHNRLYWYRQTLGQGPEFLTYFQNEAQLEKSRLLSDRFSAERPKGSFSTLEIQRTEQGDSAMYLCASSPTGLQETQYFGPGTRLLVL.

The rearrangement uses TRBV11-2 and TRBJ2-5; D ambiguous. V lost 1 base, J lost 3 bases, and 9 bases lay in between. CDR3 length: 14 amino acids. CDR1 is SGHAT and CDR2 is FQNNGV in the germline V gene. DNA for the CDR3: TGTGCCAGCAGCTTAGGTGCTTGGGAAGAGACCCAGTACTTC. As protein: CASSLGAWEETQYF.

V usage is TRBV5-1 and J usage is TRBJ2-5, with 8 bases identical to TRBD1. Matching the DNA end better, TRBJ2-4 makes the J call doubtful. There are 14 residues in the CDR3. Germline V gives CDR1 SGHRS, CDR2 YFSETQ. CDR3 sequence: CASSSAGGSDIQYF. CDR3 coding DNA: TGCGCCAGCAGCTCGGCAGGGGGCTCAGACATTCAGTACTTC.

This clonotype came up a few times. DNA for the CDR3: TGTGCCAGCAGTTTACGGGGTACCTCGGAGGGTTGGATGGAGACCCAGTACTTC. Translated: CASSLRGTSEGWMETQYF. The chain joins TRBV6-2 or TRBV6-3 to TRBJ2-5; D may be TRBD2 (6 bases). Germline V gene lookup returns CDR1 MNHEY and CDR2 SVGEGT. V was shortened by 4 bases and J by 5 bases, with 26 bases between the two germline ends. The CDR3 contains 18 residues.

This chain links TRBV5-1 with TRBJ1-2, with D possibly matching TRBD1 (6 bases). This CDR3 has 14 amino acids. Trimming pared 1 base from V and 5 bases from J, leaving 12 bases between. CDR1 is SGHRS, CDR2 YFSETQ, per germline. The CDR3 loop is CASSLYVGQYGYTF. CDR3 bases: TGCGCCAGCAGCTTGTACGTGGGACAATATGGCTACACCTTC.

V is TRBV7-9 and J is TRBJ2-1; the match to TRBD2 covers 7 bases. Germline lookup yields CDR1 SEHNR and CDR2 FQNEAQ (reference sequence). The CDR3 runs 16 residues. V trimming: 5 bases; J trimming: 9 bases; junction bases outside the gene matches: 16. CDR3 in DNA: TGTGCCAGCAGCCTCCCAGGGAGCGGGGCCTCGGGTGAGCAGTTCTTC. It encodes CASSLPGSGASGEQFF.

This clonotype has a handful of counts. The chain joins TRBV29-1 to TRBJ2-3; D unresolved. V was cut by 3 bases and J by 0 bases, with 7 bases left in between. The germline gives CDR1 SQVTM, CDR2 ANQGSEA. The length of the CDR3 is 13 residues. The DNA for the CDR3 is TGCAGCGTTGATCCACAAAGCACAGATACGCAGTATTTT. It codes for CSVDPQSTDTQYF.

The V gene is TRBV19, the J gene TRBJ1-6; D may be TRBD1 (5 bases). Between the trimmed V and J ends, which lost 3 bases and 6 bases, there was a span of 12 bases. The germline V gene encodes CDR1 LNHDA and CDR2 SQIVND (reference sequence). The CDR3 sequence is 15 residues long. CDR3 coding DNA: TGTGCCAGTAGTATCTCGACAGCAACTAATTCACCCCTCCACTTT. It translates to CASSISTATNSPLHF.

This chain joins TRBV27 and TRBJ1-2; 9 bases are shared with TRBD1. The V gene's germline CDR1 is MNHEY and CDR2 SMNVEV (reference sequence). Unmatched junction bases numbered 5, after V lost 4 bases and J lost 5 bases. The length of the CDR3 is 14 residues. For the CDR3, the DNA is TGTGCCAGCAGTTACAGGGGGCCCTTGTATGGCTACACCTTC. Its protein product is CASSYRGPLYGYTF.

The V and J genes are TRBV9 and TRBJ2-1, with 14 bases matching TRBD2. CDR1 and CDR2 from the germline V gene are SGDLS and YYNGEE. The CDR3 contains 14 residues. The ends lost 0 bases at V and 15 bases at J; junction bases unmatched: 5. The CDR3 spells CASSVGVGLAGVFF. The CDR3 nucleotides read TGTGCCAGCAGCGTAGGTGTGGGACTAGCGGGGGTGTTCTTC.

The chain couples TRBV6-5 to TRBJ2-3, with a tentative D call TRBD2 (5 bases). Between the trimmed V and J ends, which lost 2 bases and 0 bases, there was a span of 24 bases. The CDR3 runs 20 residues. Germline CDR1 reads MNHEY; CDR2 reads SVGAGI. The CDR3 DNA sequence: TGTGCCAGCAGTTACCCCGGAGGCGGCCCCGCTTCGGCGAGCACAGATACGCAGTATTTT. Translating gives CASSYPGGGPASASTDTQYF.

The CDR3 reads CASSQDYGYPGRACEQYF. CDR3 nucleotides: TGCGCCAGCAGCCAAGATTACGGGTATCCGGGAAGGGCCTGCGAGCAGTACTTC. The chain couples TRBV4-3 to TRBJ2-4; tentative D call: TRBD2 (5 bases). The last part of the DNA fits TRBJ2-7 better; the J call may be wrong. CDR3 length: 18 amino acids. The germline CDR1 and CDR2 sequences are LGHNA and YSLEER.

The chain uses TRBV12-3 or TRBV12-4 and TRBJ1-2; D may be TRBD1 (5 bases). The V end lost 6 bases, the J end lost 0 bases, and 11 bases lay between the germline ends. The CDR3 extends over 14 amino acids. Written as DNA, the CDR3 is TGTGCCAGCAGCTCTTCGACAGCTAACTATGGCTACACCTTC. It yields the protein CASSSSTANYGYTF.